This entry describes one TCR beta chain. V was cut by 1 base and J by 7 bases, with 16 bases left in between. The CDR3 totals 16 residues. CDR1 is LGHDT and CDR2 is YNNKEL in the germline V gene (reference sequence). Source study methods: Estimates of nucleated cell counts were drawn from the amplification of reference gene primers. Clones were sequenced by immunoSEQ multiplex PCR, and TCRdb holds only the in-frame ones, with some missing. That table is the source of V, J and clone size, and D and trimming were worked out from the DNA. In the table there are 200,000 to 250,000 clones, about 84% of which are singletons. The source of the sample is a study of blood T cell repertoires in COVID-19. Study background: COVID-19 samples, acute and convalescent, were from the United States, Italy and Spain.

The receptor comes from a woman aged 80 or older with COVID-19, enrolled during active disease. The chain links TRBV3-1 (or the pseudogene TRBV3-2) to TRBJ1-4; unclear D gene. The specimen sequenced was peripheral blood. The CDR3, as DNA: TGTGCCAGCAGCCAAGGTGGGAGGGCCATGGCTGAAAAACTGTTTTTT. The encoded protein is CASSQGGRAMAEKLFF.